Shown below are 27 T cell receptor beta chains from a single sample sequenced in a study of T cell changes during pregnancy in multiple sclerosis. Clones were sequenced by immunoSEQ multiplex PCR, and TCRdb holds only the in-frame ones, with some missing. This sample carries some 36,000 clones, 90% of them seen once, and the ten largest clones take 0.39%. The sequencing here drew on CD4+ T cells from peripheral blood mononuclear cells, taken in the second trimester of pregnancy. Receptors were obtained from a female donor with multiple sclerosis, enrolled in a pregnancy study.

The chain joins TRBV5-1 to TRBJ1-1; tentative D call: TRBD1 (5 bases). The CDR3 has 17 residues. CDR1 is SGHRS, CDR2 YFSETQ, per germline. The ends were cut back, 5 bases at V and 1 base at J, with 21 bases in the middle. DNA of the CDR3: TGCGCCAGCAGTCGAACTTTACTAACAGGTTCGAACACTGAAGCTTTCTTT. Its translation is CASSRTLLTGSNTEAFF.

This clone was detected a few times. CDR3 sequence (DNA): TGTGCCTGGGCCCCTACAGGTCCGTGGGCTTTCTTT. As protein: CAWAPTGPWAFF. V usage is TRBV30 and J usage is TRBJ1-1; tentatively, D is TRBD1 (5 bases). Germline loops: CDR1 GTSNPN, CDR2 SVGIG (reference sequence). The CDR3 runs to 12 residues. Trimming shortened V by 5 bases and J by 11 bases, and 18 bases separated the two germline ends.

The V and J genes are TRBV5-6 and TRBJ2-3; 10 nucleotides align to TRBD2. CDR3 length equals 19 residues. Germline CDR1 is SGHDT and CDR2 is YYEEEE. V lost 2 bases and J lost 4; bases outside the gene matches: 16. CDR3 nucleotide sequence: TGTGCCAGCAGCTTTCCCTGGACTCGGGCTAGCGGGAGCTCAGATACGCAGTATTTT. Protein product: CASSFPWTRASGSSDTQYF.

J is TRBJ1-1 and V is TRBV19; 8 bases line up with TRBD1. This CDR3 spans 17 amino acids. The V gene's germline CDR1 is LNHDA and CDR2 SQIVND (reference sequence). The V segment lost 3 bases and the J segment 0 bases; nucleotides outside the gene matches: 9. The CDR3 region is CASSIGQGFIMNTEAFF. The CDR3 nucleotides read TGTGCCAGTAGTATCGGACAGGGCTTTATCATGAACACTGAAGCTTTCTTT.

The CDR3 here is CAWSLGPPNNEQFF. The CDR3, as DNA: TGTGCCTGGAGCTTGGGGCCCCCTAACAATGAGCAGTTCTTC. V gene TRBV30 combines with J gene TRBJ2-1; D is perhaps TRBD1 (5 bases). Germline CDR1 GTSNPN, CDR2 SVGIG (reference sequence). Trimming took 3 bases from V and 5 from J, leaving 14 bases between them. This CDR3 spans 14 amino acids. Drawing the rest from reference TRBV30 and TRBJ2-1, the complete variable domain is SQTIHQWPATLVQPVGSPLSLECTVEGTSNPNLYWYRQAAGRGLQLLFYSVGIGQISSEVPQNLSASRPQDRQFILSSKKLLLSDSGFYLCAWSLGPPNNEQFFGPGTRLTVL.

J is TRBJ1-4 and V is TRBV12-5; D is perhaps TRBD1 (6 bases). Trimming cost V 1 base and J 2 bases, with 11 bases left between them. This CDR3 contains 16 residues. Germline lookup yields CDR1 LGHNT and CDR2 FRNRAP. CDR3 coding DNA: TGTGCTAGTGGTTTGGGTGTGGACAGCACTAATGAAAAACTGTTTTTT. This gives the protein CASGLGVDSTNEKLFF.

A single count supports this clone. The chain has TRBV7-9 and TRBJ2-2; D not resolved. CDR3 length equals 12 residues. Germline V gives CDR1 SEHNR, CDR2 FQNEAQ (reference sequence). Trimming removed 11 bases at V and 5 bases at J, with 12 bases between. The CDR3 sequence: CAGDRMTGELFF. For the CDR3, the DNA is TGTGCCGGAGACCGTATGACCGGGGAGCTGTTTTTT.

On this clone: A read error may produce the germline difference seen at one junction end. J is TRBJ2-4 and V is TRBV5-5; 7 bases agree with TRBD1. The CDR3 length is 16 residues. CDR1 is SGHKS, CDR2 YYEKEE, per germline (reference sequence). The CDR3 sequence is CASSLVSGTATNIQYF. DNA for the CDR3: TGTGCCAGCAGCTTAGTATCCGGGACAGCCACAAACATTCAGTACTTC.

This chain uses TRBV4-3 with TRBJ2-1; D not resolved. V lost 1 base to trimming and J lost 0 bases, with 10 bases between them. The CDR3 has 16 amino acids. Looked up from germline, CDR1 is LGHNA and CDR2 is YSLEER. DNA for the CDR3: TGCGCCAGCAGCCAAGCCGGTCTAAACTCCTACAATGAGCAGTTCTTC. This codes for CASSQAGLNSYNEQFF.

The chain is built from TRBV5-6 and TRBJ2-3; D unresolved. The CDR3 contains 14 residues. The germline V and J ends were trimmed by 0 bases and 3 bases, with 8 bases remaining between them. Germline loops: CDR1 SGHDT, CDR2 YYEEEE. Here the CDR3 reads CASSLGVSTDTQYF. The CDR3 bases are TGTGCCAGCAGCTTGGGAGTTTCGACAGATACGCAGTATTTT.

The chain recombines TRBV27 with TRBJ2-1, with 12 bases lining up with TRBD2. From germline, CDR1 is MNHEY and CDR2 SMNVEV (reference sequence). V gave up 6 bases and J gave up 9 bases; unmatched junction bases: 12. The CDR3 covers 16 residues. The CDR3 region has the DNA TGTGCCAGCAGCTACCCCCTAGCGGGAGGGCTGGTTGAGCAGTTCTTC. This sequence encodes CASSYPLAGGLVEQFF.

CDR3 sequence: CSAPGNTEAFF. In DNA, the CDR3 is TGCAGTGCTCCGGGGAACACTGAAGCTTTCTTT. The chain recombines TRBV20-1 with TRBJ1-1, with D uncertain. V was cut by 5 bases and J by 1 base, with 5 bases left in between. Germline V gene lookup returns CDR1 DFQATT and CDR2 SNEGSKA (reference sequence). This CDR3 contains 11 residues.

The chain employs TRBV30 and TRBJ2-5; D not resolved. Trimming shortened V by 6 bases and J by 2 bases, and 7 bases separated the two germline ends. This CDR3 has 11 amino acids. Looked up from germline, CDR1 is GTSNPN and CDR2 is SVGIG (reference sequence). The CDR3 here is CACVLQETQYF. The CDR3 coding sequence is TGTGCCTGTGTATTACAAGAGACCCAGTACTTC.

This clone was seen only once. The chain combines TRBV5-5 with TRBJ2-7, with 7 bases matching TRBD2. The CDR3 contains 13 residues. V lost 2 bases and J lost 4; bases outside the gene matches: 3. CDR1 is SGHKS, CDR2 YYEKEE, per germline (reference sequence). The CDR3 DNA sequence: TGTGCCAGCAGCTTCCAGGGAGGGTACGAGCAGTACTTC. Its protein is CASSFQGGYEQYF.

This CDR3 is CAWSVTQGFGYTF. The CDR3 nucleotides are TGTGCCTGGAGTGTGACTCAGGGGTTCGGCTACACCTTC. V usage is TRBV30 and J usage is TRBJ1-2; maybe TRBD1 (6 bases). CDR1 is GTSNPN and CDR2 is SVGIG in the germline V gene (reference sequence). The V gene lost 0 bases and the J gene lost 8 bases, with 13 bases spanning the gap. There are 13 residues in the CDR3.

The gene calls are TRBV19 and TRBJ1-5, with 9 bases matching TRBD1. The CDR3 sequence is 16 residues long. CDR1 and CDR2 (germline): LNHDA, SQIVND (reference sequence). V lost 3 bases, J lost 4 bases, and 7 bases stayed unmatched. The CDR3 bases are TGTGCCAGTAGTATTCGGTTCGGACAGGGGAATCAGCCCCAGCATTTT. Translated, it gives CASSIRFGQGNQPQHF.

This clone has just a few counts. CDR3 residues: CASSQGRVPISPLHF. The CDR3 DNA sequence: TGTGCCAGCAGCCAAGGCAGGGTTCCCATTTCACCCCTCCACTTT. The rearrangement links TRBV14 to TRBJ1-6; TRBD1 is a possible D gene (5 bases). Germline V lookup: CDR1 SGHDN, CDR2 FVKESK. The CDR3 loop spans 15 amino acids. Trimming pared 1 base from V and 9 bases from J, leaving 13 bases between. Full variable domain (missing parts from reference TRBV14 and TRBJ1-6): EAGVTQFPSHSVIEKGQTVTLRCDPISGHDNLYWYRRVMGKEIKFLLHFVKESKQDESGMPNNRFLAERTGGTYSTLKVQPAELEDSGVYFCASSQGRVPISPLHFGNGTRLTVT.

The genes are TRBV9 and TRBJ1-1, with 8 bases lining up with TRBD1. From germline, CDR1 is SGDLS and CDR2 YYNGEE. The CDR3 length is 16 residues. With 1 base clipped from V and 5 bases from J, the junction kept 10 bases outside the gene matches. CDR3 nucleotide sequence: TGTGCCAGCAGCGTATCGACAGGGGTGAAGAGAACTGAAGCTTTCTTT. This encodes CASSVSTGVKRTEAFF.

J is TRBJ1-2 and V is TRBV4-3; the match to TRBD1 covers 7 bases. CDR3 length: 15 residues. The V gene's germline CDR1 is LGHNA and CDR2 YSLEER. After removal of 0 bases from V and 8 bases from J, the junction contained 9 bases not matched to a gene. The chain's CDR3 is CASSQEYGQARGYTF. The CDR3 nucleotides are TGCGCCAGCAGCCAAGAGTACGGACAGGCCCGCGGCTACACCTTC.

The genes are TRBV5-1 and TRBJ2-6; D possibly corresponds to TRBD2 (5 bases). The germline CDR1 and CDR2 sequences are SGHRS and YFSETQ. The CDR3 totals 16 residues. V was clipped by 0 bases and J by 2 bases, with 9 bases between them. The CDR3 sequence is CASSLGGLAGANVLTF. The DNA for the CDR3 is TGCGCCAGCAGCTTGGGAGGGTTAGCTGGGGCCAACGTCCTGACTTTC.

The chain recombines TRBV7-2 with TRBJ2-3; D is ambiguous. V lost 5 bases to trimming and J lost 1 base, with 13 bases between them. CDR3 length: 15 residues. Germline CDR1 SGHTA, CDR2 FQGNSA. The CDR3 sequence is CASSPTYLGTDTQYF. The CDR3 coding sequence is TGTGCCAGCAGCCCCACCTACCTAGGCACAGATACGCAGTATTTT.

The chain recombines TRBV7-8 with TRBJ2-3, with D perhaps matching TRBD2 (5 bases). The CDR3 loop spans 16 amino acids. The V and J ends lost 3 bases and 6 bases respectively, with 19 bases between them. The germline gives CDR1 SGHVS, CDR2 FQNEAQ. In nucleotides, the CDR3 is TGTGCCAGCAGCTTTCTTCCAGGAAGGACTGCCGATACGCAGTATTTT. Encoded protein: CASSFLPGRTADTQYF.

This chain links TRBV29-1 with TRBJ1-1, with a possible D match to TRBD1 (5 bases). From germline, CDR1 is SQVTM and CDR2 ANQGSEA. This CDR3 region has 17 residues. V was shortened by 4 bases and J by 2 bases, with 23 bases between the two germline ends. The CDR3 coding sequence is TGCAGCGTTGGAAGGCCCGAACAGGCCCTATCCAACACTGAAGCTTTCTTT. This sequence encodes CSVGRPEQALSNTEAFF.

The chain combines TRBV7-2 with TRBJ1-1; D perhaps matches TRBD1 (5 bases). The CDR3 totals 13 residues. Germline V CDR1 and CDR2: SGHTA, FQGNSA. V dropped 3 bases and J dropped 4 bases, with 9 bases sitting between them. The DNA of the CDR3 is TGTGCCAGCAGCTTCCGTCAGGGCACTGAAGCTTTCTTT. The encoded protein is CASSFRQGTEAFF. The complete variable domain, with remaining parts taken from reference TRBV7-2 and TRBJ1-1, reads GAGVSQSPSNKVTEKGKDVELRCDPISGHTALYWYRQSLGQGLEFLIYFQGNSAPDKSGLPSDRFSAERTGGSVSTLTIQRTQQEDSAVYLCASSFRQGTEAFFGQGTRLTVV.

This sequence joins TRBV6-1 and TRBJ1-3, with a possible D match to TRBD1 (5 bases). The germline V gene has CDR1 MNHNS and CDR2 SASEGT. V lost 2 bases and J lost 3, with 8 bases in between. CDR3 length equals 14 residues. The CDR3 DNA reads TGTGCCAGCAGTGAAAGGGGAAGTGGAAACACCATATATTTT. Translating it yields CASSERGSGNTIYF.

This rearrangement joins TRBV4-1 to TRBJ1-2; TRBD1 aligns across 8 bases. The CDR3 is 16 residues long. With 0 bases clipped from V and 7 bases from J, the junction kept 10 bases outside the gene matches. Germline CDR1 and CDR2: MGHRA and YSYEKL. DNA for the CDR3: TGCGCCAGCAGCCAAGAACCAGGGGGCCGGTATGGTGGCTACACCTTC. Translating it yields CASSQEPGGRYGGYTF.

V is TRBV7-8 and J is TRBJ2-7; 7 positions match TRBD1. The germline V gene has CDR1 SGHVS and CDR2 FQNEAQ. Trimming at V came to 4 bases and at J to 3 bases, leaving 6 bases not matched to a gene. The CDR3 loop spans 14 amino acids. In DNA, the CDR3 is TGTGCCAGCAGCTCCAATACAGGGGTCTACGAGCAGTACTTC. The encoded protein is CASSSNTGVYEQYF. Drawing the rest from reference TRBV7-8 and TRBJ2-7, the complete variable domain is GAGVSQSPRYKVAKRGQDVALRCDPISGHVSLFWYQQALGQGPEFLTYFQNEAQLDKSGLPSDRFFAERPEGSVSTLKIQRTQQEDSAVYLCASSSNTGVYEQYFGPGTRLTVT.